These 6 T cell receptor beta chains were sequenced from one sample in a study of cytomegalovirus exposure and HLA in healthy donors. Generated by immunoSEQ multiplex PCR, the TCRdb table keeps only in-frame clones and is missing some. The sample holds around 130,000 clones, roughly 90% seen once. The specimen was PBMCs. The source of these receptors is a man aged 30 to 45 in good health and CMV-seronegative.

This sequence joins TRBV7-8 and TRBJ1-1; D is unresolved. The CDR3 is 13 residues long. Germline V gene data show CDR1 as SGHVS and CDR2 as FQNEAQ. Trimming removed 4 bases from V and 0 bases from J, with 6 bases in between. The CDR3, as DNA: TGTGCCAGCAGCTCGCCAGTGAACACTGAAGCTTTCTTT. Translated: CASSSPVNTEAFF. Filled out from reference TRBV7-8 and TRBJ1-1, the complete variable domain reads GAGVSQSPRYKVAKRGQDVALRCDPISGHVSLFWYQQALGQGPEFLTYFQNEAQLDKSGLPSDRFFAERPEGSVSTLKIQRTQQEDSAVYLCASSSPVNTEAFFGQGTRLTVV.

This clone has just one count. The J gene is TRBJ2-3, the V gene TRBV7-8; 8 bases match TRBD2. V lost 5 bases, J lost 1 base, and 5 bases stayed unmatched. Looked up from germline, CDR1 is SGHVS and CDR2 is FQNEAQ. The CDR3 contains 15 residues. CDR3 amino acids: CASSTGTSGTDTQYF. CDR3 sequence (DNA): TGTGCCAGCAGCACCGGGACTAGTGGCACAGATACGCAGTATTTT. Drawing the rest from reference TRBV7-8 and TRBJ2-3, the complete variable domain is GAGVSQSPRYKVAKRGQDVALRCDPISGHVSLFWYQQALGQGPEFLTYFQNEAQLDKSGLPSDRFFAERPEGSVSTLKIQRTQQEDSAVYLCASSTGTSGTDTQYFGPGTRLTVL.

This clone showed up just once. The chain uses TRBV9 and TRBJ1-5, with D perhaps TRBD1 (6 bases). This CDR3 comprises 15 residues. Trimming stripped 0 bases from V and 7 bases from J, with 14 bases between. The germline CDR1 and CDR2 sequences are SGDLS and YYNGEE. CDR3 sequence reads: CASSVAGQLGQPQHF. CDR3 DNA: TGTGCCAGCAGCGTAGCTGGACAGTTGGGCCAGCCCCAGCATTTT.

The V and J genes are TRBV6-6 and TRBJ2-3; D not certain. CDR1 is MNHNY, CDR2 SVGAGI, per germline (reference sequence). V was clipped by 7 bases and J by 2 bases, with 16 bases between them. The CDR3 is 15 residues long. CDR3 region: CASKVSATYTDTQYF. In DNA form, the CDR3 reads TGTGCCAGCAAGGTCAGCGCCACTTACACAGATACGCAGTATTTT.

The chain has TRBV15 and TRBJ2-5; D remains unclear. The CDR3 is 14 residues long. Germline CDR1 is LNHNV and CDR2 is YYDKDF (reference sequence). The V gene lost 3 bases and the J gene lost 4 bases, with 12 bases spanning the gap. CDR3: CATSSFPGLETQYF. The DNA of the CDR3 is TGTGCCACCAGCAGTTTCCCAGGATTAGAGACCCAGTACTTC.

The chain carries TRBV30 and TRBJ2-1; 8 nucleotides match TRBD1. CDR1 is GTSNPN, CDR2 SVGIG, per germline (reference sequence). This CDR3 comprises 14 residues. V lost 5 bases and J lost 9; bases outside the gene matches: 12. The CDR3 coding sequence is TGTGCCTGGGCTACAGGGGGAAAGGTCAGTGAGCAGTTCTTC. Encoded protein: CAWATGGKVSEQFF.